The rows below give T cell receptor beta chains drawn from one sample of a study of T cells after somatic rescue of genetic block. The method was immunoSEQ multiplex PCR; TCRdb's version includes in-frame clones alone and lacks a portion of them. The repertoire consists of roughly 71,000 clones, with just over 90% occurring once and the leading ten covering about 3%. Sequenced: peripheral blood mononuclear cells (PBMCs). The receptors stem from a man younger than 45. The CDR3 runs from the conserved cysteine through the conserved F or W. D genes are given only for firm matches. Size values are once, few and many counts, or a class for expanded clones, and some rows have none.

size	J	D	V	DNA	CDR3
.	TRBJ1-5	.	TRBV10-3	TGTGCCATCAGTGACCAAGCAGGGGCTAGCAATCAGCCCCAGCATTTT	CAISDQAGASNQPQHF
.	TRBJ2-3	.	TRBV7-2	TGTGCCAGCAGCCCGGGCTGGGGGGTCACAGATACGCAGTATTTT	CASSPGWGVTDTQYF
.	TRBJ1-2	.	TRBV4-1	TGCGCCAGCAGCCAAGATCTTCCCAGGGGTTATGGCTACACCTTC	CASSQDLPRGYGYTF
.	TRBJ2-5	.	TRBV7-9	TGTGCCAGCAGCCTATCGACAGTGGAGGAGACCCAGTACTTC	CASSLSTVEETQYF
.	TRBJ2-1	.	TRBV5-1	TGCGCCAGCAGCGTGACAGTATCCAATGAGCAGTTCTTC	CASSVTVSNEQFF
.	TRBJ2-7	.	TRBV28	TGTGCCAGCAGTTTAGGAGGGAGGTGGTACGAGCAGTACTTC	CASSLGGRWYEQYF
.	TRBJ2-3	TRBD1	TRBV10-1	TGCGCCAGCAGTGAAGACAGGGGGCGGGCAGATACGCAGTATTTT	CASSEDRGRADTQYF
.	TRBJ1-2	.	TRBV10-3	TGTGCCCCAAGGCTAGTGAGAAGTTATGGCTACACCTTC	CAPRLVRSYGYTF
.	TRBJ1-1	.	TRBV30	TGTGCCTGGAGTGTTCCGGGGACCGCGCCCGACACTGAAGCTTTCTTT	CAWSVPGTAPDTEAFF
.	TRBJ2-5	.	TRBV21-1	TGTGCCAGCAGCCCCGGGGAGCGGGCCCTCCAAGAGACCCAGTACTTC	CASSPGERALQETQYF
.	TRBJ1-4	.	TRBV6-1	TGTGCCAGCAGTGATTATTCAGGGGAAAAACTGTTTTTT	CASSDYSGEKLFF
.	TRBJ1-1	.	TRBV27	TGTGCCAGCAGTTTCGGATCGGGGACTGAAGCTTTCTTT	CASSFGSGTEAFF
.	TRBJ2-3	TRBD1	TRBV7-6	TGTGCCAGCAGCAATCGACAGGGGGACACAGATACGCAGTATTTT	CASSNRQGDTDTQYF
.	TRBJ2-7	TRBD2	TRBV4-3	TGCGCCAGCAGCCAAAACCTAGCGGGTACGTACGAGCAGTACTTC	CASSQNLAGTYEQYF
.	TRBJ2-7	TRBD1	TRBV5-6	TGTGCCAGCACTGCGCCCCGGACAGGGGGGTACGAGCAGTACTTC	CASTAPRTGGYEQYF
.	TRBJ2-2	.	TRBV18	TGTGCCAGCTCACCACGTCAGCCCCAGGCGAACACCGGGGAGCTGTTTTTT	CASSPRQPQANTGELFF
.	TRBJ2-2	.	TRBV28	TGTGCCAGCAGGGCCTCTAGCGACAAAACGAACACCGGGGAGCTGTTTTTT	CASRASSDKTNTGELFF
.	TRBJ2-2	TRBD1	TRBV5-1	TGCGCCAGCGTCGAACAGGGGGCTGTGGCCGGGGAGCTGTTTTTT	CASVEQGAVAGELFF
.	TRBJ2-1	TRBD1	TRBV5-1	TGCGCCAGCAGCGGGGGACAGGGAAGGAATGAGCAGTTCTTC	CASSGGQGRNEQFF
.	TRBJ1-1	.	TRBV27	TGTGCCAGCAGTAAACCCTCCGTTGGGGGGGGCACTGAAGCTTTCTTT	CASSKPSVGGGTEAFF
.	TRBJ2-3	.	TRBV2	TGTGCCAGCAGATCCCAGGGTCCAGATACGCAGTATTTT	CASRSQGPDTQYF
.	TRBJ1-2	.	TRBV15	TGTGCCACCAGCAGAGATCTTGAAGGATCTAACTATGGCTACACCTTC	CATSRDLEGSNYGYTF
.	TRBJ1-3	TRBD1	TRBV13	TGTGCCAGCAGCCCCGGGACAGTCGATTACTACTCTGGAAACACCATATATTTT	CASSPGTVDYYSGNTIYF
.	TRBJ2-1	TRBD1	TRBV20-1	TGCAGTGCTAGAGGGGACAGAGAGCAGTTCTTC	CSARGDREQFF
.	TRBJ1-3	TRBD1	TRBV29-1	TGCAGCGCCCTAGGACAGGGCTCCAACACCATATATTTT	CSALGQGSNTIYF
.	TRBJ2-2	.	TRBV6-1	TGTGCCAGCAGTGAAGCGATGCACGTCGTCGGTGGGGAGCTGTTTTTT	CASSEAMHVVGGELFF
.	TRBJ1-5	.	TRBV6-1	TGTGCCAGCAGGGACACCAATCAGCCCCAGCATTTT	CASRDTNQPQHF
.	TRBJ2-7	.	TRBV10-3	TGTGCCATCAAGGAGTACGGCAGCTCCTACGAGCAGTACTTC	CAIKEYGSSYEQYF
.	TRBJ2-1	TRBD2	TRBV7-9	TGTGCCAGCAGCGCCCGGGGACTAGCGGGAGGGATATACAATGAGCAGTTCTTC	CASSARGLAGGIYNEQFF
.	TRBJ2-1	TRBD2	TRBV27	TGTGCCAGCAGTTCCGGACTAGCGGGAGTGACCTACAATGAGCAGTTCTTC	CASSSGLAGVTYNEQFF
once	TRBJ1-1	.	TRBV4-1	TGCGCCAGCAGCCAAGCAGGGTATGGGGGCACTGAAGCTTTCTTT	CASSQAGYGGTEAFF
.	TRBJ1-1	.	TRBV5-6	TGTGCCAGCAGCTTAGTTAAGCCCACTGAAGCTTTCTTT	CASSLVKPTEAFF
few	TRBJ1-1	.	TRBV29-1	TGCAGCGTTAGTTCCAGGATGAACACTGAAGCTTTCTTT	CSVSSRMNTEAFF
.	TRBJ2-1	TRBD1	TRBV5-4	TGTGCCAGCAGCGGGACGGGACAGGGACACAATGAGCAGTTCTTC	CASSGTGQGHNEQFF
.	TRBJ2-5	TRBD2	TRBV5-6	TGTGCCAGCAGCGGAGAGCGGGGTTGGGAGACCCAGTACTTC	CASSGERGWETQYF
once	TRBJ1-1	.	TRBV5-1	TGCGCCAGCAGCTTACAGGGGAACACTGAAGCTTTCTTT	CASSLQGNTEAFF
.	TRBJ1-1	.	TRBV27	TGTGCCAGCAGTTCCCCACGGACAGCGAACACTGAAGCTTTCTTT	CASSSPRTANTEAFF
.	TRBJ1-2	.	TRBV18	TGTGCCAGCTCACCCATAGAAACGCGCGGCTACACCTTC	CASSPIETRGYTF
.	TRBJ2-7	.	TRBV5-5	TGTGCCAGCAGCTTCTGGACAGGAGGGTACGAGCAGTACTTC	CASSFWTGGYEQYF